This T cell receptor (beta chain) was sequenced in a study of regulatory T cells in long-lasting Graves disease. On this clonotype: Sequence at one end of the junction differs from germline and may be a read error.

Germline assignment: CDR1 MDHEN and CDR2 SYDVKM. This CDR3 region has 13 residues. Time point noted: persistent/refractory GD, antithyroid drugs over 5 years with positive TRAb. The TCR library was made from RNA that had been extracted from PBMCs in TRIzol. Arm-PCR of CDR3 regions and iRepertoire HTBI primers were the basis on which TCR beta libraries were built. TCRdb called the multiplex PCR reads again in MiXCR, with one record for every CDR3 protein. The repertoire holds some 340,000 distinct CDR3 sequences, with more than 20% as singletons. The rearrangement uses TRBV28 and TRBJ2-7, with a possible D match to TRBD1 (6 bases). The clonotype comes from a woman aged 40 to 55 with Graves disease. The sample was peripheral blood mononuclear cells (PBMCs), taken when the disease was refractory, from a patient treated with antithyroid drugs. The CDR3 protein is CASSAGQSYGQYF. The CDR3 region has the DNA TGTGCCAGCAGCGCCGGACAGTCCTACGGGCAGTACTTC. Full variable domain (remainder filled in from reference TRBV28 and TRBJ2-7): DVKVTQSSRYLVKRTGEKVFLECVQDMDHENMFWYRQDPGLGLRLIYFSYDVKMKEKGDIPEGYSVSREKKERFSLILESASTNQTSMYLCASSAGQSYGQYFGPGTRLTVT.